Listed here are 11 T cell receptor beta chains from one sample, sequenced in a study of T cells in Graves' hyperthyroidism and ophthalmopathy. The source material, RNA transcripts, was used to amplify TCR beta CDR3 regions. First-round RT-PCR with HTBI primers amplified the TCR CDR3 region. MiXCR was run by TCRdb on the multiplex PCR reads, yielding one entry per CDR3 protein. The sample comprises around 720,000 distinct CDR3 sequences, roughly 32% of which are singletons, and roughly 30% rests with the top ten. Sequences were obtained from blood. The receptors originated from a middle-aged woman with Graves' hyperthyroidism.

V gene TRBV7-2 combines with J gene TRBJ1-5; a possible D gene is TRBD1 (5 bases). V gave up 5 bases and J gave up 7 bases, with 18 bases separating them. CDR3 length: 15 amino acids. Germline V gene sequence: CDR1 SGHTA, CDR2 FQGNSA. This CDR3 is CASSPDRGGGQPQHF. CDR3 nucleotides: TGTGCCAGCAGCCCAGACCGTGGGGGTGGCCAGCCCCAGCATTTT.

This clonotype was observed many times. The chain carries TRBV11-2 and TRBJ2-5, with 7 bases identical to TRBD1. The CDR3 covers 14 residues. Trimming took 2 bases from V and 5 from J; bases not matched to a gene: 5. Germline V gene data show CDR1 as SGHAT and CDR2 as FQNNGV. The CDR3 coding sequence is TGTGCCAGCAGCTTATCGACAGGGAAGGAGACCCAGTACTTC. It translates to CASSLSTGKETQYF.

This clonotype was recorded many times. This chain links TRBV19 with TRBJ1-3; 8 bases map to TRBD1. This CDR3 spans 17 amino acids. V dropped 9 bases and J dropped 0; count of bases not matched to a gene: 13. The V gene's germline CDR1 is LNHDA and CDR2 SQIVND (reference sequence). CDR3 in amino acids: CARNLGQAFLSGNTIYF. In nucleotides, the CDR3 is TGTGCCAGAAATTTGGGACAGGCCTTCCTCTCTGGAAACACCATATATTTT.

The rearrangement links TRBV29-1 to TRBJ2-1; the D is unclear. The length of the CDR3 is 10 residues. From germline, CDR1 is SQVTM and CDR2 ANQGSEA. V was cut by 7 bases and J by 5 bases, with 6 bases left in between. The CDR3 is CSGHDNEQFF. DNA for the CDR3: TGCAGCGGTCACGACAATGAGCAGTTCTTC.

This clonotype has just a few counts. The CDR3 sequence: CSARDEWGSYEQYF. Here the CDR3 DNA reads TGCAGTGCTAGAGATGAGTGGGGTTCCTACGAGCAGTACTTC. The chain recombines TRBV20-1 with TRBJ2-7; no definite D call. The CDR3 sequence is 14 residues long. V was trimmed by 0 bases and J by 1 base, leaving 10 bases between them. Germline V lookup: CDR1 DFQATT, CDR2 SNEGSKA (reference sequence).

CDR3 bases: TGTGCCAGCAGCTCTTGGCGGGATAGCAATCAGCCCCAGCATTTT. Encoded protein: CASSSWRDSNQPQHF. The chain employs TRBV7-2 and TRBJ1-5; D unclear. Germline lookup yields CDR1 SGHTA and CDR2 FQGNSA. The germline V and J ends were trimmed by 4 bases and 0 bases, with 10 bases remaining between them. This CDR3 is built from 15 residues.

With respect to this clonotype: The junction differs from germline at one of its ends, possibly a read error. V gene TRBV4-1 combines with J gene TRBJ2-7, with 10 bases aligning to TRBD1. CDR3 size: 18 residues. CDR1 is MGHRA and CDR2 is YSYEKL in the germline V gene. In DNA form, the CDR3 reads TGCGCCAGCAGCCAAGGACAGGGGGCAACGAGTGTCGCCTACGAGCGGTACTTC. It encodes CASSQGQGATSVAYERYF.

The chain combines TRBV9 with TRBJ1-2, with 12 bases aligning to TRBD1. After removal of 4 bases from V and 7 bases from J, the junction contained 8 bases not matched to a gene. This CDR3 region has 15 residues. CDR1 is SGDLS and CDR2 is YYNGEE in the germline V gene. The CDR3: CASSSGTGGLSGYTF. CDR3 sequence (DNA): TGTGCCAGCAGCTCAGGGACAGGGGGCCTGAGTGGCTACACCTTC.

This clonotype appeared a few times. The gene calls are TRBV19 and TRBJ1-1, with 10 positions matching TRBD1. Germline V CDR1 and CDR2: LNHDA, SQIVND (reference sequence). V lost 1 base and J lost 1; bases outside the gene matches: 3. This CDR3 is 16 amino acids long. CDR3 bases: TGTGCCAGTAGTATAGGAAGGACAGGGGGGAACACTGAAGCTTTCTTT. Residues: CASSIGRTGGNTEAFF. Drawing the rest from reference TRBV19 and TRBJ1-1, the complete variable domain is DGGITQSPKYLFRKEGQNVTLSCEQNLNHDAMYWYRQDPGQGLRLIYYSQIVNDFQKGDIAEGYSVSREKKESFPLTVTSAQKNPTAFYLCASSIGRTGGNTEAFFGQGTRLTVV.

This clonotype appeared a few times. The chain links TRBV4-3 to TRBJ2-7; D unresolved. This CDR3 is built from 15 residues. Trimming removed 1 base at V and 2 bases at J, with 12 bases between. CDR1 and CDR2 (germline): LGHNA, YSLEER. As DNA, the CDR3 is TGCGCCAGCAGCCAAGGTTTCGGTTACGCCTACGAGCAGTACTTC. Protein sequence: CASSQGFGYAYEQYF.

This clonotype was detected a few times. This sequence may be a read error, since a much larger clone differs from it by one base. The CDR3 spells CASSLPATRGSSYEQYF. The CDR3 nucleotides read TGTGCCAGCAGCTTACCAGCCACAAGGGGGAGCTCCTACGAGCAGTACTTC. V is TRBV7-2 and J is TRBJ2-7, with D maybe TRBD1 (6 bases). Deletions cut 2 bases from V and 0 bases from J, with 17 bases between. The CDR3 runs to 17 residues. CDR1 and CDR2 from the germline V gene are SGHTA and FQGNSA.